This T cell receptor beta chain was profiled in a study of cytomegalovirus exposure and HLA in healthy donors. The study's findings and limits: In a later analysis, most CMV-associated TCR beta chains appeared HLA-restricted. More clonal expansion characterized HLA-associated TCR beta chains than equally common others in a later analysis.

The CDR3 has 14 residues. Germline V gene sequence: CDR1 MNHNS, CDR2 SASEGT. J gave up 6 bases and V 6 bases, and 9 bases lay outside the gene matches. The primer mix had 60 Vbeta and 13 Jbeta primers. Here immunoSEQ multiplex PCR was the method, and the copy in TCRdb shows in-frame clones only, minus some. This sample has about 150,000 clones, with just under 80% found just once. Notes on this clone: The antigen remains undetermined.

Material: PBMCs. The chain employs TRBV6-1 and TRBJ1-2; TRBD1 aligns across 8 bases. The source is a woman aged 45-65 years in good health and CMV-seropositive. The CDR3 sequence is CASSSGQGANGYTF. CDR3 coding DNA: TGTGCCAGCAGCAGCGGGCAGGGGGCGAATGGCTACACCTTC.